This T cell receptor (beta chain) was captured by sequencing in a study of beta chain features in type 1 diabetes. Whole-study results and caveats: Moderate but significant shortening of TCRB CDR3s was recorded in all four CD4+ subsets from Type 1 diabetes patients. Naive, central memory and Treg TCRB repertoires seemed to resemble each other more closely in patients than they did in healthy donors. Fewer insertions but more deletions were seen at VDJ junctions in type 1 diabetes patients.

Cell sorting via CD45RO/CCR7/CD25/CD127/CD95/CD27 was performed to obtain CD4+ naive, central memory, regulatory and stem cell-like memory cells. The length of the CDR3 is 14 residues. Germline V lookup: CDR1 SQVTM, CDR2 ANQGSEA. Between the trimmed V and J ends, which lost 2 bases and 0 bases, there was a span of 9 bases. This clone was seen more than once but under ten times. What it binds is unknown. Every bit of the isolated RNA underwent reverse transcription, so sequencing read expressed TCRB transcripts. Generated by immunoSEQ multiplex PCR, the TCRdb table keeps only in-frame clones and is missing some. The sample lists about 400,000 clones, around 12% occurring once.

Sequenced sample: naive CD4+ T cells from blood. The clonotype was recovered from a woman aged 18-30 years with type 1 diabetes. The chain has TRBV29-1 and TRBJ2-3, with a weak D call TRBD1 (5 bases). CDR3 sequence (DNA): TGCAGCGTTGAAACAGGTTCTAGCACAGATACGCAGTATTTT. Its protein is CSVETGSSTDTQYF.